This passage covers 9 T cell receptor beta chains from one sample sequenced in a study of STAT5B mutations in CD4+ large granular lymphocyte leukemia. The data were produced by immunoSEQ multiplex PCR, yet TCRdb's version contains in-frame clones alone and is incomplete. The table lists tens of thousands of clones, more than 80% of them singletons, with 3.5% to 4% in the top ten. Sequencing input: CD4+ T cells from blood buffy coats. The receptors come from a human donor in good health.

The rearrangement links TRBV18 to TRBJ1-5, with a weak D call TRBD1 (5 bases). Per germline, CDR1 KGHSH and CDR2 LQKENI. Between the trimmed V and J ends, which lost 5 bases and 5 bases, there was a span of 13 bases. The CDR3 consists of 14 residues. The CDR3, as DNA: TGTGCCAGCTCAGCTCAGGGAGTCGATCAGCCCCAGCATTTT. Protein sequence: CASSAQGVDQPQHF.

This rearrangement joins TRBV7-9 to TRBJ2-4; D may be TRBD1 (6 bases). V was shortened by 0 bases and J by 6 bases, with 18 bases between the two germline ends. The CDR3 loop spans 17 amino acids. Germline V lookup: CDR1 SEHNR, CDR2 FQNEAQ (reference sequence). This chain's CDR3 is CASSLAHRTAIGNIQYF. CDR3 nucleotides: TGTGCCAGCAGCTTAGCCCATCGGACAGCCATTGGAAACATTCAGTACTTC.

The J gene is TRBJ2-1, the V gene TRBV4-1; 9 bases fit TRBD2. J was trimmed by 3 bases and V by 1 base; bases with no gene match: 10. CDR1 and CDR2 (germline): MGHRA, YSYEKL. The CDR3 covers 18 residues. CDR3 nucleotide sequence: TGCGCCAGCAGCCAAGGAGGGGGGCTAGCGGGGATCTACAATGAGCAGTTCTTC. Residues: CASSQGGGLAGIYNEQFF.

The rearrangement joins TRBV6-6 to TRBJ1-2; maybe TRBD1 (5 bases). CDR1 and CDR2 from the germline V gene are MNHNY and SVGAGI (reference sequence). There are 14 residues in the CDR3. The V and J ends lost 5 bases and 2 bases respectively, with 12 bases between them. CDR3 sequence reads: CASSPGAGNYGYTF. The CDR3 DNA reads TGTGCCAGCAGTCCAGGTGCAGGGAACTATGGCTACACCTTC.

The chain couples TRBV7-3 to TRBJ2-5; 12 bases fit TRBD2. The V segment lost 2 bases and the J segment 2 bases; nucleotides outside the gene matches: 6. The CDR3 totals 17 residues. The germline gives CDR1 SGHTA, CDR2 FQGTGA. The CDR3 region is CASSLGRTSGVQETQYF. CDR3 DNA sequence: TGTGCCAGCAGCTTAGGGAGGACTAGCGGGGTACAAGAGACCCAGTACTTC.

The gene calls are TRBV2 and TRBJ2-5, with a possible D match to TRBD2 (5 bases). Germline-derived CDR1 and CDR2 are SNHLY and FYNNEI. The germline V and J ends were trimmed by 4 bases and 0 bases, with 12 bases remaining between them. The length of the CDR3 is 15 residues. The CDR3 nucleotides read TGTGCCAGCAGTGGGAAGCGGATAAACCAAGAGACCCAGTACTTC. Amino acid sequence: CASSGKRINQETQYF.

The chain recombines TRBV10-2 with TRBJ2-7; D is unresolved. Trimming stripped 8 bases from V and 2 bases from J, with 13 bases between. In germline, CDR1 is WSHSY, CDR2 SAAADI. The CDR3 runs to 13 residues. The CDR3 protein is CASSVGTPYEQYF. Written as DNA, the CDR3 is TGCGCCAGCTCGGTAGGAACCCCCTACGAGCAGTACTTC.

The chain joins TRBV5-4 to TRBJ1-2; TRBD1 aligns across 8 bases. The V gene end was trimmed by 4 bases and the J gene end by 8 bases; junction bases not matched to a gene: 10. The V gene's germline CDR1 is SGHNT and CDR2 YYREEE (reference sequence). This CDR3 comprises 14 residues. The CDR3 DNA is TGTGCCAGCAGCCCGGGACAGGAGCCTGGGGGCTACACCTTC. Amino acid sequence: CASSPGQEPGGYTF.

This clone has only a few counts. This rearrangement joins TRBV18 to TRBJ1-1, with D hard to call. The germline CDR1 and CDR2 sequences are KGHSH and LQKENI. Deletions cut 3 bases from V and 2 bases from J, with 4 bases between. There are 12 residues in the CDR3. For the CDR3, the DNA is TGTGCCAGCTCACCGAGCAACACTGAAGCTTTCTTT. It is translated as CASSPSNTEAFF.